This TCR delta chain comes out of a study of delta chains in infants with herpesvirus infections. Across the study: Infants in Uganda were tracked from birth through primary CMV infection.

Gamma-chain- and delta-chain-specific primers converted PBMC RNA into TCR cDNA. TCRdb re-called the RT-PCR reads using CATT. The sample shows about 2,600 delta-chain clones, about 40% of them seen only once. This clone was detected a few times. The clonotype was recovered from a human donor who was a Ugandan infant, either HIV-exposed or HIV-unexposed (not recorded which). The specimen comprised peripheral blood, sampled at time point 4 of longitudinal follow-up.

The CDR3 DNA is TGTGCCTGTGACACCGTGATGTCCCACACCGATAAACTCATCTTT. Protein product: CACDTVMSHTDKLIF. The rearrangement uses TRDV2 and TRDJ1, with D unresolved. The germline V gene encodes CDR1 GEAIGNYY and CDR2 EKD. Trimming pared 0 bases from V and 0 bases from J, leaving 10 bases between. The CDR3 contains 15 residues.